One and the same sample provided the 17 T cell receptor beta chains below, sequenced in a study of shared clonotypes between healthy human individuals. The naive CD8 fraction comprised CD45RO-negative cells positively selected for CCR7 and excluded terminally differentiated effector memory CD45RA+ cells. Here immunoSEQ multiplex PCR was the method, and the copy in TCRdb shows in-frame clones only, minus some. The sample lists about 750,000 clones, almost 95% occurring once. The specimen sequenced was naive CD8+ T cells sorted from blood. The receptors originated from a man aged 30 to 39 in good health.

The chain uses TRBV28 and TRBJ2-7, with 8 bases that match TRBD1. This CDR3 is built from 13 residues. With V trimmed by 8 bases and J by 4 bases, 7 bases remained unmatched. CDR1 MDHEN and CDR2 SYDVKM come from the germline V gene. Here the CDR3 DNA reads TGTGCCAGCGGAAATCAGGGGGCTTACGAGCAGTACTTC. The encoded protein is CASGNQGAYEQYF.

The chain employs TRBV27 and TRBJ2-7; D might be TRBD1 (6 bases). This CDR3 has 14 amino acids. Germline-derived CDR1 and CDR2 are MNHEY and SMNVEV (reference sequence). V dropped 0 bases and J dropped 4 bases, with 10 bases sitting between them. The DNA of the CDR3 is TGTGCCAGCAGTTTATCAAAAACAGGGTACGAGCAGTACTTC. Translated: CASSLSKTGYEQYF.

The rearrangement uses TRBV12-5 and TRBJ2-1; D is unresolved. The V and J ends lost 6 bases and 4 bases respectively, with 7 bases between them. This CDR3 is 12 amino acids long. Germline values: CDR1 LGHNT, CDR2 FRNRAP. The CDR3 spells CASGKGYNEQFF. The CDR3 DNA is TGTGCTAGTGGGAAAGGATACAATGAGCAGTTCTTC.

The CDR3 reads CASSLRGDGELFF. The CDR3 DNA reads TGTGCCAGCAGTTTGAGGGGGGACGGGGAGCTGTTTTTT. The J gene is TRBJ2-2, the V gene TRBV6-6, with D perhaps given as TRBD1 or TRBD2 (6 bases each). V was clipped by 4 bases and J by 7 bases, with 10 bases between them. The length of the CDR3 is 13 residues. Germline loops: CDR1 MNHNY, CDR2 SVGAGI (reference sequence).

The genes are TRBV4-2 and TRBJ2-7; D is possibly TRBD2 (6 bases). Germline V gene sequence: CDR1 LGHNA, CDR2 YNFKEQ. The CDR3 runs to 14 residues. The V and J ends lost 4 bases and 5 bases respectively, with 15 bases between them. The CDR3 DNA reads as TGTGCCAGCAGCCCCCGGACTACCGACGACGAGCAGTACTTC. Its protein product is CASSPRTTDDEQYF.

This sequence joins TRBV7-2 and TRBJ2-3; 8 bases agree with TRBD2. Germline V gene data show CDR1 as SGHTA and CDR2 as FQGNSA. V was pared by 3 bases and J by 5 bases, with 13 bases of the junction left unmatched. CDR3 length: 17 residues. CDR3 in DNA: TGTGCCAGCAGCTTTTACACGGGAGGGCTCGTTGTAGATACGCAGTATTTT. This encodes CASSFYTGGLVVDTQYF.

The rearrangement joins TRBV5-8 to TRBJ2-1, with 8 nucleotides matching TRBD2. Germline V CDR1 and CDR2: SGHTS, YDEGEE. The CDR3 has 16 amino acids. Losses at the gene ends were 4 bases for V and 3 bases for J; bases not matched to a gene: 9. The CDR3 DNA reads TGTGCCAGCAGCCCGGATGGGACTAGGAGCTACAATGAGCAGTTCTTC. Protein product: CASSPDGTRSYNEQFF.

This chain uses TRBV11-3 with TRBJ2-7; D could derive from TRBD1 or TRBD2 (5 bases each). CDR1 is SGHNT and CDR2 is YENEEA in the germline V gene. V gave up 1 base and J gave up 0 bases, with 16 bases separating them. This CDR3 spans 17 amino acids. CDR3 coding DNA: TGTGCCAGCAGCTTAGGATTCGGGGCTAGCAGCTCCTACGAGCAGTACTTC. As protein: CASSLGFGASSSYEQYF.

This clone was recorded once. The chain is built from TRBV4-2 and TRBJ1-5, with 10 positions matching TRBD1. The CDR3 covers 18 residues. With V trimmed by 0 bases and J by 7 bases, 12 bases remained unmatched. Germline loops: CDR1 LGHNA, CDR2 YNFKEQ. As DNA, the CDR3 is TGTGCCAGCAGCCAAGACGTTACCGGGACAGGGGTTGGACAGCCCCAGCATTTT. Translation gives CASSQDVTGTGVGQPQHF.

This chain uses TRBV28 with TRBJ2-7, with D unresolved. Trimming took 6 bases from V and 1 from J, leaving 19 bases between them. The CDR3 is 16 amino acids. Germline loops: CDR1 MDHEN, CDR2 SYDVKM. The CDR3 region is CASSPEDEYISYEQYF. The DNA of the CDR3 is TGTGCCAGCAGCCCAGAGGATGAGTATATATCCTACGAGCAGTACTTC.

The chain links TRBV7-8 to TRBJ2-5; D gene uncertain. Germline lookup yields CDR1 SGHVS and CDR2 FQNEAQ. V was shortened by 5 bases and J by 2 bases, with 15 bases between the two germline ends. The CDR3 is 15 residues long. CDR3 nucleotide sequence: TGTGCCAGCAGCATATCTTGGCAGGATCAAGAGACCCAGTACTTC. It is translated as CASSISWQDQETQYF.

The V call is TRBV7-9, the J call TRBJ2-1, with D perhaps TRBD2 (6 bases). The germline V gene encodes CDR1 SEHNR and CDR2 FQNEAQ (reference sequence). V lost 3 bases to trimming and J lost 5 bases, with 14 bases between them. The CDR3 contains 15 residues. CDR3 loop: CASSLGLVVDNEQFF. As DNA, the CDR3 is TGTGCCAGCAGCTTGGGACTGGTAGTAGACAATGAGCAGTTCTTC.

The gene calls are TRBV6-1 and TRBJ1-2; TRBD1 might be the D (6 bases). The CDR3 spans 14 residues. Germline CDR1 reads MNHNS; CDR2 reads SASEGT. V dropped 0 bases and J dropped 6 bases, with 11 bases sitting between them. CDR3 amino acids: CASSEARGIDGYTF. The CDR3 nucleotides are TGTGCCAGCAGTGAAGCGAGGGGGATTGATGGCTACACCTTC.

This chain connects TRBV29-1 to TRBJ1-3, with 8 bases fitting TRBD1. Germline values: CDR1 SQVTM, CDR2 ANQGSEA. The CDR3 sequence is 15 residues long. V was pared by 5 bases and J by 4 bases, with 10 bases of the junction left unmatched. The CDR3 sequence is CSVSLTGDGGNTIYF. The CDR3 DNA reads TGCAGCGTTTCTCTGACAGGGGACGGCGGAAACACCATATATTTT.

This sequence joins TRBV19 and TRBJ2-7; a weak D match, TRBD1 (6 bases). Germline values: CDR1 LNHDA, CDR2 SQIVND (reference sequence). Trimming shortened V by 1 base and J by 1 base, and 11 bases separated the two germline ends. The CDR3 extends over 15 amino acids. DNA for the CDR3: TGTGCCAGTAGTATAGGCCCAGGACAGTCCTACGAGCAGTACTTC. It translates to CASSIGPGQSYEQYF.

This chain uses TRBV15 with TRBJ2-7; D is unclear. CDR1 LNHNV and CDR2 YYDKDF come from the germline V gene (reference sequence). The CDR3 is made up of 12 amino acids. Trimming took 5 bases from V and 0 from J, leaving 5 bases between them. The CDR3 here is CATSPSSYEQYF. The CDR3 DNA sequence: TGTGCCACCAGCCCTAGCTCCTACGAGCAGTACTTC.

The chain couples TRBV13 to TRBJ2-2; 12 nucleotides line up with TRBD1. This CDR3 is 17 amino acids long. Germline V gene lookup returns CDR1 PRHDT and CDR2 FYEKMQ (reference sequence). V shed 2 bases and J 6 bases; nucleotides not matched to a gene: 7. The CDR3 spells CASSLLGQGAEAGELFF. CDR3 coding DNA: TGTGCCAGCAGCTTATTGGGACAGGGGGCTGAGGCCGGGGAGCTGTTTTTT.